The next 28 T cell receptor beta chains were all read from a single sample in a study of blood T cells in healthy people across ages. PCR was performed a second time for about 6 to 12 cycles using a sample-barcoded 5' primer and a J-beta primer mix. TCRdb fed the 5' RACE reads into MiXCR, producing one record per CDR3 protein. The sample lists over a million distinct CDR3 sequences; roughly 45% were seen once. The material sequenced was blood. These receptors all stem from a woman younger than 30 in good health.

The V and J genes are TRBV12-3 or TRBV12-4 and TRBJ2-7, with TRBD2 as a possible D gene (5 bases). Between the trimmed V and J ends, which lost 3 bases and 3 bases, there was a span of 18 bases. CDR3 length: 16 amino acids. CDR3 sequence reads: CASSFGVGPRRYEQYF. Here the CDR3 DNA reads TGTGCCAGCAGTTTCGGGGTAGGGCCTCGACGCTACGAGCAGTACTTC.

A few counts support this clonotype. The chain couples TRBV9 to TRBJ2-1, with TRBD2 as a possible D gene (7 bases). The ends were cut back, 0 bases at V and 9 bases at J, with 22 bases in the middle. CDR3 length: 17 residues. The V gene's germline CDR1 is SGDLS and CDR2 YYNGEE. The CDR3 DNA reads TGTGCCAGCAGCGTAGTAGGCGGGGGCCCCGTTTTGGGTGAGCAGTTCTTC. It encodes CASSVVGGGPVLGEQFF.

The chain is built from TRBV10-3 and TRBJ2-1; 15 bases map to TRBD2. Losses at the gene ends were 5 bases for V and 4 bases for J; bases not matched to a gene: 6. CDR3 size: 17 residues. Looked up from germline, CDR1 is ENHRY and CDR2 is SYGVKD. The CDR3 DNA reads TGTGCCATCAGTACCGGACTAGCGGGAGGGAAATACAATGAGCAGTTCTTC. It yields the protein CAISTGLAGGKYNEQFF.

The chain links TRBV30 to TRBJ2-3; D may match TRBD1 or TRBD2 (6 bases each). The germline V gene encodes CDR1 GTSNPN and CDR2 SVGIG (reference sequence). CDR3 size: 13 residues. The V gene lost 3 bases and the J gene lost 5 bases, with 12 bases spanning the gap. In nucleotides, the CDR3 is TGTGCCTGGAGGTCGGGGGCTAAAGATACGCAGTATTTT. Its protein is CAWRSGAKDTQYF.

This clonotype was counted many times. This chain joins TRBV28 and TRBJ2-1; 8 bases align to TRBD1. Germline loops: CDR1 MDHEN, CDR2 SYDVKM. The CDR3 covers 16 residues. The junction had 10 bases not matched to a gene; V was cut back by 5 bases and J by 4 bases. The CDR3 nucleotides are TGTGCCAGCAGTCCTGCCGACAGGGGCCCTTACAATGAGCAGTTCTTC. It yields the protein CASSPADRGPYNEQFF.

In this sample, this clonotype turned up a few times. The chain joins TRBV6-5 to TRBJ1-2; a possible D gene is TRBD1 (5 bases). Trimming removed 5 bases from V and 2 bases from J, with 12 bases in between. The CDR3 runs 14 residues. Germline-derived CDR1 and CDR2 are MNHEY and SVGAGI. This CDR3 is CASSIRVANYGYTF. The DNA for the CDR3 is TGTGCCAGCAGTATCAGGGTGGCGAACTATGGCTACACCTTC.

This clonotype was seen only a few times. V gene TRBV12-3 or TRBV12-4 combines with J gene TRBJ1-2; 9 bases are shared with TRBD1. J lost 9 bases, V lost 6 bases, and 8 bases had no gene match. The CDR3 totals 13 residues. The CDR3 here is CASSFGTGWSYTF. CDR3 sequence (DNA): TGTGCCAGCAGCTTTGGGACAGGGTGGAGCTACACCTTC.

The chain carries TRBV10-2 and TRBJ2-5, with TRBD1 matching over 10 bases. This CDR3 contains 14 residues. CDR1 WSHSY and CDR2 SAAADI come from the germline V gene. The V gene end was trimmed by 8 bases and the J gene end by 5 bases; junction bases not matched to a gene: 8. DNA of the CDR3: TGCGCCAGCGAACCGGGACAGGGGAAGGAGACCCAGTACTTC. Protein: CASEPGQGKETQYF.

This clonotype was detected only once. The rearrangement joins TRBV5-8 to TRBJ2-7, with D possibly being TRBD1 (6 bases). The CDR3 contains 13 residues. Germline loops: CDR1 SGHTS, CDR2 YDEGEE. With 0 bases removed from V and 5 bases from J, the gap between germline ends came to 9 bases. CDR3 region: CASSLGEGDEQYF. CDR3 coding DNA: TGTGCCAGCAGCTTGGGTGAGGGGGACGAGCAGTACTTC.

V and J are TRBV6-5 and TRBJ1-5; D perhaps matches TRBD1 (6 bases). Trimming took off 11 bases at V and 4 bases at J, with 15 bases between the two ends. This CDR3 spans 13 amino acids. Looked up from germline, CDR1 is MNHEY and CDR2 is SVGAGI. CDR3 DNA: TGTGCCTCAAGGGGGGATCGGAATCAGCCCCAGCATTTT. It encodes CASRGDRNQPQHF.

The chain carries TRBV20-1 and TRBJ2-3; possible D gene TRBD2, 6 bases. The germline V gene encodes CDR1 DFQATT and CDR2 SNEGSKA (reference sequence). The ends were cut back, 6 bases at V and 2 bases at J, with 18 bases in the middle. The CDR3 has 15 residues. CDR3 sequence (DNA): TGCAGTGCGACCTACCAGACTAGTCCCACAGATACGCAGTATTTT. It encodes CSATYQTSPTDTQYF.

This CDR3 reads CASSPGTSGAPFLGSYNEQFF. The CDR3 region has the DNA TGTGCCAGCAGCCCGGGGACTAGCGGAGCTCCCTTTCTGGGCTCCTACAATGAGCAGTTCTTC. The J gene is TRBJ2-1, the V gene TRBV11-1; TRBD2 matches 11 bases. This CDR3 spans 21 amino acids. The germline CDR1 and CDR2 sequences are SGHAT and FQDESV (reference sequence). After removal of 5 bases from V and 0 bases from J, the junction contained 18 bases not matched to a gene.

The CDR3 reads CASSDSTGFNQPQHF. For the CDR3, the DNA is TGTGCCAGCAGTGACTCGACAGGCTTTAATCAGCCCCAGCATTTT. The chain joins TRBV25-1 to TRBJ1-5; D is perhaps TRBD1 (6 bases). Trimming shortened V by 3 bases and J by 4 bases, and 13 bases separated the two germline ends. The CDR3 totals 15 residues. Germline values: CDR1 MGHDK, CDR2 SYGVNS.

The rearrangement uses TRBV6-5 and TRBJ1-1; TRBD1 aligns across 9 bases. Germline lookup yields CDR1 MNHEY and CDR2 SVGAGI. Losses at the gene ends were 0 bases for V and 8 bases for J; bases not matched to a gene: 7. The CDR3 is made up of 15 amino acids. The CDR3, as DNA: TGTGCCAGCAGTTACTCGGGGACAGGGTCGCGCGAAGCTTTCTTT. Translating it yields CASSYSGTGSREAFF.

This clonotype has just one count. The V call is TRBV6-5, the J call TRBJ1-4; D might be TRBD1 (6 bases). Germline loops: CDR1 MNHEY, CDR2 SVGAGI. The CDR3 length is 13 residues. Deletions cut 5 bases from V and 10 bases from J, with 14 bases between. CDR3 nucleotides: TGTGCCAGCAGTGACACAGGGCTCGGAAAACTGTTTTTT. Protein: CASSDTGLGKLFF.

J is TRBJ1-1 and V is TRBV27; perhaps TRBD1 as D (6 bases). The ends were cut back, 4 bases at V and 7 bases at J, with 13 bases in the middle. This CDR3 contains 13 residues. Germline values: CDR1 MNHEY, CDR2 SMNVEV (reference sequence). DNA for the CDR3: TGTGCCAGCAGTTCGGAGCTAGGGGGTGAAGCTTTCTTT. This sequence encodes CASSSELGGEAFF.

The V and J genes are TRBV6-5 and TRBJ2-3, with D possibly matching TRBD2 (5 bases). V lost 5 bases, J lost 3 bases, and 12 bases lay in between. Germline lookup yields CDR1 MNHEY and CDR2 SVGAGI. There are 14 residues in the CDR3. Here the CDR3 DNA reads TGTGCCAGCAGTGACGGGGTAGCTACAGATACGCAGTATTTT. Residues: CASSDGVATDTQYF.

This chain uses TRBV2 with TRBJ2-3; the D call may be TRBD1 or TRBD2 (5 bases each). This CDR3 comprises 15 residues. Germline V gene data show CDR1 as SNHLY and CDR2 as FYNNEI. Trimming removed 10 bases at V and 4 bases at J, with 21 bases between. CDR3 sequence reads: CATVPGRAFADTQYF. In DNA form, the CDR3 reads TGTGCCACCGTTCCGGGACGAGCGTTTGCAGATACGCAGTATTTT.

The chain recombines TRBV15 with TRBJ2-1; the D call may be TRBD1 or TRBD2 (6 bases each). Trimming cost V 2 bases and J 0 bases, with 11 bases left between them. The CDR3 length is 16 residues. Germline V CDR1 and CDR2: LNHNV, YYDKDF (reference sequence). The CDR3, as DNA: TGTGCCACCAGCAGAATCTGGGGGGCCTCCTACAATGAGCAGTTCTTC. This encodes CATSRIWGASYNEQFF.

The gene calls are TRBV30 and TRBJ2-1; 9 bases are a match to TRBD2. The J call may be faulty, since TRBJ2-7 better matches the DNA end. The germline CDR1 and CDR2 sequences are GTSNPN and SVGIG (reference sequence). CDR3 length: 16 amino acids. Here the CDR3 reads CAWSQIAGDNYNEQYF. CDR3 coding DNA: TGTGCCTGGAGCCAGATAGCGGGAGATAATTACAATGAGCAGTACTTC.

The CDR3 spells CAIMPGQGFSGELFF. In DNA form, the CDR3 reads TGTGCCATCATGCCGGGACAGGGGTTCTCCGGGGAGCTGTTTTTT. This chain uses TRBV10-3 with TRBJ2-2; 10 bases line up with TRBD1. CDR1 and CDR2 from the germline V gene are ENHRY and SYGVKD. V was clipped by 7 bases and J by 6 bases; unmatched bases: 8. The CDR3 sequence is 15 residues long.

This clonotype showed up many times. The chain combines TRBV14 with TRBJ1-2, with a possible D match to TRBD1 (5 bases). CDR3 length: 13 residues. V was shortened by 6 bases and J by 8 bases, with 16 bases between the two germline ends. Germline CDR1 reads SGHDN; CDR2 reads FVKESK. The CDR3 coding sequence is TGTGCCAGCAGTCCCGGGACCAGCTACGGCTACACCTTC. This codes for CASSPGTSYGYTF.

The chain combines TRBV29-1 with TRBJ1-2, with 8 bases lining up with TRBD1. The CDR3 length is 13 residues. V shed 7 bases and J 6 bases; nucleotides not matched to a gene: 10. Germline lookup yields CDR1 SQVTM and CDR2 ANQGSEA. This CDR3 reads CSATRQGPDGYTF. The CDR3, as DNA: TGCAGCGCAACCCGACAGGGGCCCGATGGCTACACCTTC. Combining the CDR3 with reference TRBV29-1 and TRBJ1-2 gives the whole variable domain SAVISQKPSRDICQRGTSLTIQCQVDSQVTMMFWYRQQPGQSLTLIATANQGSEATYESGFVIDKFPISRPNLTFSTLTVSNMSPEDSSIYLCSATRQGPDGYTFGSGTRLTVV.

In its sample, this clonotype was seen a few times. J is TRBJ2-1 and V is TRBV28; TRBD1 matches at 8 bases. Germline V gene sequence: CDR1 MDHEN, CDR2 SYDVKM. This CDR3 comprises 14 residues. The V segment lost 5 bases and the J segment 7 bases; nucleotides outside the gene matches: 7. This CDR3 reads CASSPDRVENEQFF. CDR3 coding DNA: TGTGCCAGCAGTCCGGACAGGGTCGAGAATGAGCAGTTCTTC.

There are many counts of this clonotype. The rearrangement uses TRBV2 and TRBJ1-2; TRBD1 aligns across 8 bases. Germline CDR1 and CDR2: SNHLY and FYNNEI. The CDR3 loop spans 13 amino acids. J lost 8 bases, V lost 6 bases, and 8 bases had no gene match. CDR3 loop: CASSVGQGGGYTF. The CDR3 DNA sequence: TGTGCCAGCAGCGTAGGACAGGGAGGAGGCTACACCTTC.

The rearrangement links TRBV20-1 to TRBJ2-7; D could derive from TRBD1 or TRBD2 (5 bases each). Germline values: CDR1 DFQATT, CDR2 SNEGSKA (reference sequence). V shed 4 bases and J shed 0 bases, with 16 bases lying between them. There are 15 residues in the CDR3. The CDR3 region is CSAKPGTPPSYEQYF. In nucleotides, the CDR3 is TGCAGTGCTAAGCCCGGGACCCCGCCCTCCTACGAGCAGTACTTC.

This chain joins TRBV5-1 and TRBJ1-1; 8 bases map to TRBD1. Germline V gene lookup returns CDR1 SGHRS and CDR2 YFSETQ. V shed 4 bases, J shed 8 bases, and the junction held 13 bases outside the gene matches. This CDR3 is built from 15 residues. In DNA, the CDR3 is TGCGCCAGCAGCGGTCACAGGGGGTGGGAGGGGGAAGCTTTCTTT. It specifies CASSGHRGWEGEAFF.

The chain joins TRBV4-2 to TRBJ2-3; perhaps TRBD2 as D (6 bases). The CDR3 loop spans 15 amino acids. With 3 bases removed from V and 0 bases from J, the gap between germline ends came to 10 bases. Germline lookup yields CDR1 LGHNA and CDR2 YNFKEQ. The CDR3 loop reads CASSQGTPSTDTQYF. The DNA of the CDR3 is TGTGCCAGCAGCCAGGGGACTCCTAGCACAGATACGCAGTATTTT.